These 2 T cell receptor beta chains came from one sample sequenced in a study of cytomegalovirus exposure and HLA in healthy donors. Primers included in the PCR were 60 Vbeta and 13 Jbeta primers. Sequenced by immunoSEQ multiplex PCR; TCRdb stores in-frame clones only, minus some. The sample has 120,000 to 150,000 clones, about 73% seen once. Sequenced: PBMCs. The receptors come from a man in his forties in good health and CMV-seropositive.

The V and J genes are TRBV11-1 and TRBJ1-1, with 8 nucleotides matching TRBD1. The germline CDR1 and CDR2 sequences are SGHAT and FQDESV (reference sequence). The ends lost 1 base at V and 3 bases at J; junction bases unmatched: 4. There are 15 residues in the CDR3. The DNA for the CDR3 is TGTGCCAGCAGCTTAGACCAGGACAGGGACACTGAAGCTTTCTTT. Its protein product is CASSLDQDRDTEAFF.

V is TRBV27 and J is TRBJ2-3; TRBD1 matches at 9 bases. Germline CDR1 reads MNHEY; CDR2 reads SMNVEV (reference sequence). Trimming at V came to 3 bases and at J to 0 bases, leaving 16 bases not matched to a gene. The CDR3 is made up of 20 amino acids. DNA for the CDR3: TGTGCCAGCAGTTTTTTCGCCCTCTCCCACAGGGGGCAAAGCACAGATACGCAGTATTTT. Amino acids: CASSFFALSHRGQSTDTQYF.